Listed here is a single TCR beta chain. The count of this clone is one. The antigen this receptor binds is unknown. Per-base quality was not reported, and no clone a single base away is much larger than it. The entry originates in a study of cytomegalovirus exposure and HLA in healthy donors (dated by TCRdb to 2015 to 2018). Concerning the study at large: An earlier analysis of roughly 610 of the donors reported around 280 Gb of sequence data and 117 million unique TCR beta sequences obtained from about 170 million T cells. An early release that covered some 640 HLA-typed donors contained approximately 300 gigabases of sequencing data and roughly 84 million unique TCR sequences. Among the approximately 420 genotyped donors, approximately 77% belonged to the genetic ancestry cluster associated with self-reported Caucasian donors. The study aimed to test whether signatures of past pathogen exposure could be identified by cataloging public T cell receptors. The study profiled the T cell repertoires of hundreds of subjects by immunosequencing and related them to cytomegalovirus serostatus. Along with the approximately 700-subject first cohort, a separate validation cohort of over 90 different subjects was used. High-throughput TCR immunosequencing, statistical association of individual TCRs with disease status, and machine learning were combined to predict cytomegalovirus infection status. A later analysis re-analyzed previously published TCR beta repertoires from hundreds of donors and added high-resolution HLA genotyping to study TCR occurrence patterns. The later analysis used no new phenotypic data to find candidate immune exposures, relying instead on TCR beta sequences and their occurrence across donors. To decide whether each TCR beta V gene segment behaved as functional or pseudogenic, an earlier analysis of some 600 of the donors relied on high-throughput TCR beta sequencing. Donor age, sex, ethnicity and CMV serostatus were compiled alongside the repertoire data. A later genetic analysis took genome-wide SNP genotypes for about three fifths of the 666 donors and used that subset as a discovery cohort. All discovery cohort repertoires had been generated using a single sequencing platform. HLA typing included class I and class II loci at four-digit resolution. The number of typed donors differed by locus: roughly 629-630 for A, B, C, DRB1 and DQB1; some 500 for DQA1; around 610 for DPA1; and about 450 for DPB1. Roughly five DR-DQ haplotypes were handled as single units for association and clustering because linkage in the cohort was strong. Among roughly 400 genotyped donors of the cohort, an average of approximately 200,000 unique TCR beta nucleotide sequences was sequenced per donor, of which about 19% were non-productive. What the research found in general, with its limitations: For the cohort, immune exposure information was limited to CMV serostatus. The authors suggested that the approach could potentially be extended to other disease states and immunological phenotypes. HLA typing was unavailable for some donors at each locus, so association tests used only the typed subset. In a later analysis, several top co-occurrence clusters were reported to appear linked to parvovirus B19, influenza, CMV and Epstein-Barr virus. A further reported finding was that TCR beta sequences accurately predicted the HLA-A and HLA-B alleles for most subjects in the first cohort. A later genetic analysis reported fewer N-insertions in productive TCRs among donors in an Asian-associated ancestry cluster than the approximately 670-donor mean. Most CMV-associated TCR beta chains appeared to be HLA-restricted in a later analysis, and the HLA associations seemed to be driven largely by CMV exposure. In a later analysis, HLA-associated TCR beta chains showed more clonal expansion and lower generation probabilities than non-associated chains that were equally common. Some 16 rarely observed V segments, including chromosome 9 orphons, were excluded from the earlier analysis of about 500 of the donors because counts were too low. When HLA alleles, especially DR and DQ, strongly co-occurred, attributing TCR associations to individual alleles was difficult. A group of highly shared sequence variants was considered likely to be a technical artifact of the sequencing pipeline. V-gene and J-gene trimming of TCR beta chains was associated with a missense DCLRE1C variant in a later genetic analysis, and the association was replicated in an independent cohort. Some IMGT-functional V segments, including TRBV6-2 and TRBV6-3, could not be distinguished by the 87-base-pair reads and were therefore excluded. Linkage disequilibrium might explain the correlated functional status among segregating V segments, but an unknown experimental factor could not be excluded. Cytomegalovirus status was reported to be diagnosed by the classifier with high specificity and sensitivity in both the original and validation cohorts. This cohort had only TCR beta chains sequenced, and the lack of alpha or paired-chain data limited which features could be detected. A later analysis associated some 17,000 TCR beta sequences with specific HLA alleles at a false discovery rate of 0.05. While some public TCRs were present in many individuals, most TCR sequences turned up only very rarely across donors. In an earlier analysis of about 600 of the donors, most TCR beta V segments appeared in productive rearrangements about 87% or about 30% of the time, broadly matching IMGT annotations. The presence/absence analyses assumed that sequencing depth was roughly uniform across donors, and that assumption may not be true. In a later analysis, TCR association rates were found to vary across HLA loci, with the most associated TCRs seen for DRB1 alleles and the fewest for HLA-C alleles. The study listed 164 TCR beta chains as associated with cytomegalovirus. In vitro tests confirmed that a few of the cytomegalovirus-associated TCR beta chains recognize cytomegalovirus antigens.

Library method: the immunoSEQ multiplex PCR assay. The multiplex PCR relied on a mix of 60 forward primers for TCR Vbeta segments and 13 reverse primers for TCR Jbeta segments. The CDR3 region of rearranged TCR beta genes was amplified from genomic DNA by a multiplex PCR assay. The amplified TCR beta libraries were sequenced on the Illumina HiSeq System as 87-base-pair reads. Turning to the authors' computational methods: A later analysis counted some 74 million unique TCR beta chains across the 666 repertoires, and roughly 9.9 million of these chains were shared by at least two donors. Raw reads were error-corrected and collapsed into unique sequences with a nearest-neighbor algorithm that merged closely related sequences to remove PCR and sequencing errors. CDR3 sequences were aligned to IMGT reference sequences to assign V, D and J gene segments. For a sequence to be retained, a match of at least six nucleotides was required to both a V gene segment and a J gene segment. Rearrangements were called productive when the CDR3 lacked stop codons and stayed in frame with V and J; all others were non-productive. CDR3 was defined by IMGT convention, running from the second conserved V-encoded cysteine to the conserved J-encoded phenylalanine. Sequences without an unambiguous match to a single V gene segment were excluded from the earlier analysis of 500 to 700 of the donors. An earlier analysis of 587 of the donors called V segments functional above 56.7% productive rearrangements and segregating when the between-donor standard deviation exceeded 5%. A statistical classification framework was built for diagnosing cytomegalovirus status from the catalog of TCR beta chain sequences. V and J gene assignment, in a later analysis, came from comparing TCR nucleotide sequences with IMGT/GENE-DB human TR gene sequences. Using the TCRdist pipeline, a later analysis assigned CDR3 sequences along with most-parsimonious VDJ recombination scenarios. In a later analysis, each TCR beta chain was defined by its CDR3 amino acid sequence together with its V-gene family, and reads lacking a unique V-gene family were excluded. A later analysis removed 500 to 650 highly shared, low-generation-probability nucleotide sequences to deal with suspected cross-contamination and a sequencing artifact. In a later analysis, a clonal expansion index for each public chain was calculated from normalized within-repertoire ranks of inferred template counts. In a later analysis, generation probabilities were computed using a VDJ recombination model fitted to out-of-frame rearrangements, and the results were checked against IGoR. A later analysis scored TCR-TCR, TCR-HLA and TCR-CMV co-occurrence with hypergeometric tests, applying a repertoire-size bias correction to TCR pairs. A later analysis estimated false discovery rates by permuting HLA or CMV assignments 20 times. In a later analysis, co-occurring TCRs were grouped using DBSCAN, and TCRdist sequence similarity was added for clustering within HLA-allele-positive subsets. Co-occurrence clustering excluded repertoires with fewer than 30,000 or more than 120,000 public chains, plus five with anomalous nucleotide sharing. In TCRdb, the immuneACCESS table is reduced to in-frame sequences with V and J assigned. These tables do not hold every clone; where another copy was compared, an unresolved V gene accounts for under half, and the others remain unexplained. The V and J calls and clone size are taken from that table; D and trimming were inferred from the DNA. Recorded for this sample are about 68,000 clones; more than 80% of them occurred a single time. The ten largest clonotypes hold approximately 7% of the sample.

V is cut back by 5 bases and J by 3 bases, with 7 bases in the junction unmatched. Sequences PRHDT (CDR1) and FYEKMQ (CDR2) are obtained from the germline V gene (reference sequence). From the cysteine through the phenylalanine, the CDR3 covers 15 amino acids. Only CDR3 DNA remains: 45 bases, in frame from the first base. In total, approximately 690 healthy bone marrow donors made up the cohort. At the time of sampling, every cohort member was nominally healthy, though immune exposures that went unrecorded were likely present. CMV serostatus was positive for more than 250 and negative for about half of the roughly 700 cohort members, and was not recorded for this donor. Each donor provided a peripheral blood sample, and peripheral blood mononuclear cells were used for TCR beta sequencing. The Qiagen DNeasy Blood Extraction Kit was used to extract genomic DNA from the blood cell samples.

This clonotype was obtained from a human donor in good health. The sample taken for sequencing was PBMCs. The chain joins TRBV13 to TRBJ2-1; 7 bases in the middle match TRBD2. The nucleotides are TGTGCCAGCAGCCCCTGGAGCGGGAACTACAATGAGCAGTTCTTC. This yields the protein CASSPWSGNYNEQFF.